The T cell receptor beta chain described here comes from a study of T cell responses to AZD1222 COVID-19 vaccine (dated by TCRdb to the early 2020s). A note on the overall study: AZD1222 recipients given second doses at about 4 weeks or at about 12 weeks were pooled, since spike-specific TCR depth and breadth were not found to differ between the two schedules. TCR sequencing covered more than 230 trial participants: 207 given two doses of AZD1222 and 26 given two doses of MenACWY control vaccine. Trial participants were enrolled into age subgroups of 18-55, 56-69 and 70-plus years, which contained around 150, 28 and 57 TCR-sequenced participants, respectively. What the authors observed across the whole study: Reportedly, close to half of the unique spike-specific TCRs recognized epitopes lying outside the regions that are mutated in the B.1.351 and B.1.1.7 variants. After two AZD1222 doses, both the breadth and the depth of spike-specific TCRs were significantly higher than at day 0 and than in MenACWY recipients. Participants were mostly white British, with more females than males. The authors suggested clonal diversity may have been underestimated. In the small 56-69-year group, the increase in depth fell short of significance, most likely because of low power. The vaccine-associated CD4 TCRs covered the entire spike protein, and the dominant responses fell in regions 160-218 and 743-854. Conclusions about previously exposed vaccinees were limited because only six AZD1222 recipients were SARS-CoV-2 seropositive at baseline. Because no day 14 peak-response samples were available, repertoires were characterized only after the peak T cell response.

Concerning this clone itself: The antigen it binds to is not known. No per-base quality is available; no much larger clone lies one base away.

This specimen's time point label, interpreted: baseline before first vaccination. The vaccinee samples were drawn from two UK trials, COV001 and COV002, one of which was a single-blind randomized controlled phase 2/3 trial testing AZD1222 (ChAdOx1 nCoV-19) in healthy adults. For TCRbeta chain sequencing, PBMC samples were collected from trial participants at day 0 and at day 28 after the second dose. The CDR3 regions of human TCRbeta chains were analyzed by immunosequencing. Per the original workflow: Repertoire TCRs were checked for matches against a reference library of SARS-CoV-2-specific TCRs that had been generated using the MIRA antigen-specificity platform. Breadth was defined as the fraction of unique TCRs that were SARS-CoV-2-associated, and depth was defined as the fraction of total T cells that were SARS-CoV-2-associated. Using the MIRA data, each spike-specific TCR was mapped to the spike region that the TCR reacts to and placed in a CD4 or CD8 class. Log10-transformed breadth and depth values were compared by one-way ANOVA with Sidak's multiple comparisons tests. In TCRdb, the immuneACCESS table is reduced to in-frame sequences with V and J assigned. These tables do not hold every clone; where another copy was compared, an unresolved V gene accounts for under half, and the others remain unexplained. D and trimming were read from the DNA, whereas the V and J calls and clone size are those reported in that table. This sample gives almost 80,000 clones in total; approximately 90% of them show up just once. In total, the top ten clones hold under 25% of the sample.

V is shortened by 0 bases, J by 5 bases, and the region joining them spans 23 bases. The germline V gene sets CDR1 to SGHRS and CDR2 to YFSETQ. Including cysteine and phenylalanine, the CDR3 has 18 amino acids. The retained sequence is limited to the CDR3, 54 bases, with the frame set at the first base. Recombination linked TRBV5-1 to TRBJ2-5, with the D call tentatively TRBD1 or TRBD2, each fitting 6 bases. The sequence was collected from an adult in good health. The source material was peripheral blood, sampled on day 0 of AZD1222 vaccination. Here is the DNA: TGCGCCAGCAGCTTGGGTCGTCTGGGGGGCGGTATTCGGGAGACCCAGTACTTC. It codes for CASSLGRLGGGIRETQYF.